This is a list of T cell receptor beta chains from one sample in a study of blood T cell repertoires in COVID-19. The method was immunoSEQ multiplex PCR; TCRdb's version includes in-frame clones alone and lacks a portion of them. Found here are hundreds of thousands of clones, around 84% of them singletons; the top ten hold 15% to 20%. Sequenced: peripheral blood. The origin of the receptors is a woman of 80 years or more with active or convalescent COVID-19. The CDR3 runs from the conserved cysteine through the conserved F or W. Clone size, where shown, is once, few, many, or a class for clones that have expanded.

v_call	clone_size	j_call	cdr3_aa
TRBV4-3	NA	TRBJ1-6	CASSQVIGGARSPLHF
TRBV10-3	NA	TRBJ2-1	CAISEGPGSYNEQFF
TRBV7-9	NA	TRBJ2-7	CASSSRDNTYEQYF
TRBV5-3	NA	TRBJ1-5	CAGAEPKNLLNQPQHF
TRBV5-1	NA	TRBJ1-1	CASSLDPPGNTEAFF
TRBV5-1	NA	TRBJ1-1	CASSPRDSYMNTEAFF
TRBV30	NA	TRBJ2-2	CAWSPLGLTGELFF
TRBV5-1	NA	TRBJ2-1	CASSRAGSNNEQFF
TRBV5-6	NA	TRBJ1-2	CASSLNGRNGYTF
TRBV4-3	NA	TRBJ2-5	CASSQVSSSGETQYF
TRBV28	NA	TRBJ2-1	CASSSGGHNEQFF
TRBV6-6	NA	TRBJ1-2	CASSSQGEYGYTF
TRBV7-9	NA	TRBJ2-7	CASSLITGGDEQYF
TRBV10-3	NA	TRBJ2-5	CATYRESTETQYF
TRBV7-2	NA	TRBJ2-3	CASSLEGGRDTQYF
TRBV6-2/TRBV6-3	NA	TRBJ2-1	CASSYNPLVLAGGFNEQFF
TRBV7-3	NA	TRBJ2-2	CASSSGQRTGELFF
TRBV4-3	few	TRBJ2-7	CASSQDVGLAYEQYF
TRBV6-5	NA	TRBJ2-5	CASRRAGGGQETQYF
TRBV28	NA	TRBJ1-1	CASRPPGLRNTEAFF
TRBV19	NA	TRBJ2-1	CASKTGNGYNEQFF
TRBV7-3	NA	TRBJ1-1	CASSLGLGNTEAFF
TRBV29-1	NA	TRBJ2-7	CSVARGGSYEQYF
TRBV7-9	NA	TRBJ2-5	CASSQEGGYQETQYF
TRBV7-2	NA	TRBJ1-2	CASSLAGREYGYTF
TRBV21-1	NA	TRBJ2-7	CASSKDPRGPSYEQYF
TRBV2	NA	TRBJ2-5	CAGAPDLAGQETQYF
TRBV7-2	NA	TRBJ1-6	CASRQTDLGYNSPLHF
TRBV10-3	NA	TRBJ2-1	CAIRGDSLSYNEQFF
TRBV18	NA	TRBJ2-7	CASSSTGSYEQYF
TRBV7-9	NA	TRBJ1-1	CASSRDRPEAFF
TRBV7-3	NA	TRBJ2-3	CASSKGLAGISTDTQYF
TRBV10-2	NA	TRBJ2-1	CASSEGTSGDLYNEQFF